Listed below are T cell receptor beta chains from one sample, sequenced in a study of cytomegalovirus exposure and HLA in healthy donors. Sequencing used immunoSEQ multiplex PCR; TCRdb keeps in-frame clones, though not all of them. The sample holds around 100,000 clones, around 77% seen once. The source material was PBMCs. These receptors were taken from a woman in her twenties or thirties in good health and CMV-seropositive. CDR3s include the opening cysteine and the closing phenylalanine or tryptophan. The order of the fields is clone size, J gene, D gene, V gene, CDR3 protein, CDR3 DNA. A D gene is named only where the DNA matches it firmly. The size of a clone is reported for some rows only, either as once, few or many, or as a class for expanded clones.

>few|TRBJ1-1|NA|TRBV6-6
CASRQDGGTEAFF
TGTGCCAGCAGACAGGACGGAGGGACTGAAGCTTTCTTT
>NA|TRBJ2-7|TRBD2|TRBV5-1
CASSLRSGSLMSYEQYF
TGCGCCAGCAGCTTGAGAAGCGGGAGCCTTATGTCCTACGAGCAGTACTTC
>NA|TRBJ1-2|NA|TRBV4-1
CASSQDTFSINYGYTF
TGCGCCAGCAGCCAAGATACTTTCTCAATCAACTATGGCTACACCTTC
>few|TRBJ2-7|TRBD1|TRBV6-5
CASSNPGQASYEQYF
TGTGCCAGCAGTAACCCGGGACAGGCTAGCTACGAGCAGTACTTC
>NA|TRBJ2-7|NA|TRBV5-5
CASSPSSEIPYEQYF
TGTGCCAGCAGCCCTAGCTCAGAAATACCCTACGAGCAGTACTTC
>once|TRBJ1-3|NA|TRBV9
CASSVGAGSGNTIYF
TGTGCCAGCAGCGTAGGAGCAGGCTCTGGAAACACCATATATTTT
>NA|TRBJ2-1|NA|TRBV7-7
CASSLAGGAFNEQFF
TGTGCTAGCAGCTTAGCTGGGGGGGCGTTTAATGAGCAGTTCTTC
>NA|TRBJ1-1|TRBD1|TRBV4-2
CASSHQGADTEAFF
TGTGCCAGCAGCCACCAGGGGGCGGACACTGAAGCTTTCTTT
>NA|TRBJ1-3|NA|TRBV4-2
CASSPQGSGSGNTIYF
TGTGCCAGCAGCCCTCAGGGAAGTGGTTCTGGAAACACCATATATTTT
>NA|TRBJ1-2|NA|TRBV6-1
CASSDRGIYNYGYTF
TGTGCCAGCAGTGACCGAGGTATTTATAACTATGGCTACACCTTC